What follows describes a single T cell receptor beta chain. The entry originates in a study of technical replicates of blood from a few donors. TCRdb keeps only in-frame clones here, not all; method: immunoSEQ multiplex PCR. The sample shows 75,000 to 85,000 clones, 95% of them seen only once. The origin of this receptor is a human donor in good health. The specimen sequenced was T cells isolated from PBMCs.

The CDR3 DNA is TGTGCCAGCAGCTTAGCGTGGACTAGCGGGCCGTACAATGAGCAGTTCTTC. Protein: CASSLAWTSGPYNEQFF. This chain uses TRBV7-2 with TRBJ2-1, with TRBD2 identical over 11 bases. Trimming took 0 bases from V and 4 from J; bases not matched to a gene: 5. Per the germline V gene, CDR1 is SGHTA and CDR2 is FQGNSA. This CDR3 is 17 amino acids long.